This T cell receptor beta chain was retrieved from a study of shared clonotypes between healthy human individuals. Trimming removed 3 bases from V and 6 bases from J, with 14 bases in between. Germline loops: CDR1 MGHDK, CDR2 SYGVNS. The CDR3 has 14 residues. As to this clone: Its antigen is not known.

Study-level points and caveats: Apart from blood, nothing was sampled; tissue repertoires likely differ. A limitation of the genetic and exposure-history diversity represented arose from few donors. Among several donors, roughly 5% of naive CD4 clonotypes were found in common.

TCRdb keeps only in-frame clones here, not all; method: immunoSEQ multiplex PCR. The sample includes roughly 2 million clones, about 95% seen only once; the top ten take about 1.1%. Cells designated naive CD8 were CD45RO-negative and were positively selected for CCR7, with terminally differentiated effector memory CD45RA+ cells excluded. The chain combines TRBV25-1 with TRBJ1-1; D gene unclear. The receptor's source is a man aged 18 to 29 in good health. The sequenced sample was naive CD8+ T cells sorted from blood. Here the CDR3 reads CASSDKGGHPEAFF. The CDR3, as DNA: TGTGCCAGCAGTGACAAAGGAGGGCACCCTGAAGCTTTCTTT.